The clone carrying this T cell receptor (beta chain) was seen repeatedly, ten times or more. What it binds is unknown. V shed 6 bases, J shed 4 bases, and the junction held 9 bases outside the gene matches. CDR1 MNHEY and CDR2 SVGAGI come from the germline V gene. This CDR3 comprises 14 residues. Donors gave roughly 10 milliliters of peripheral blood apiece. Through a sample-barcoded 5' primer and a J-beta primer mix, a second PCR was run for 7 to 11 cycles. Each TCR beta cDNA got a 12-nucleotide random molecular identifier. TCRdb re-derived calls from the 5' RACE reads in MiXCR, one entry per CDR3 protein. The sample carries 850,000 to 950,000 distinct CDR3 sequences, more than 25% recorded once. The data were taken from a study of blood T cells in healthy people across ages. As for the study in general: There was about one barcoded beta molecule captured by template switching per two T cells. Study-wide results and caveats: Versus aged donors, long-lived donors had higher diversity and more naive CD4+ cells.

The sequence was collected from a woman of 80 years or more in good health. This chain uses TRBV6-5 with TRBJ2-7; 7 bases are a match to TRBD2. The sequenced sample was blood. The CDR3 region is CASSRGVSGYEQYF. The CDR3 nucleotides read TGTGCCAGCAGCCGGGGGGTTTCGGGTTACGAGCAGTACTTC.